This T cell receptor beta chain was sequenced during a study of blood T cell repertoires in COVID-19. Germline V gene lookup returns CDR1 SGHNT and CDR2 YYREEE (reference sequence). The CDR3 runs 16 residues. V shed 6 bases and J 4 bases; nucleotides not matched to a gene: 10. TCRdb's copy holds only in-frame clones and misses some; the assay was immunoSEQ multiplex PCR. The table shows about 380,000 clones, with approximately 90% occurring only once. The clonotype comes from a woman aged 18-29 years who had recovered from COVID-19. Input material: PBMCs or T cells enriched from blood (not recorded which). The J gene is TRBJ2-2, the V gene TRBV5-4, with TRBD1 matching over 9 bases. The CDR3 coding sequence is TGTGCCAGCAACTCCGGGACAGGGATACGCACCGGGGAGCTGTTTTTT. Amino acid sequence: CASNSGTGIRTGELFF. Combining the CDR3 with reference TRBV5-4 and TRBJ2-2 gives the whole variable domain ETGVTQSPTHLIKTRGQQVTLRCSSQSGHNTVSWYQQALGQGPQFIFQYYREEENGRGNFPPRFSGLQFPNYSSELNVNALELDDSALYLCASNSGTGIRTGELFFGEGSRLTVL.